This T cell receptor (beta chain) was identified during a study of cytomegalovirus exposure and HLA in healthy donors. Study information: A data release that came early held approximately 85 million unique TCRs from HLA-typed donors.

Primers for the PCR totalled 60 Vbeta and 13 Jbeta. Clones were sequenced by immunoSEQ multiplex PCR, and TCRdb holds only the in-frame ones, with some missing. The sample consists of 150,000 to 200,000 clones, less than 75% of them appearing once. Regarding the study as a whole: In an earlier analysis, about 90% or about 30%: the productive usage of most TCR beta V segments.

In the case of this clone: The antigen is unknown.

CDR3 length: 14 residues. V shed 5 bases, J shed 5 bases, and the junction held 0 bases outside the gene matches. The germline gives CDR1 MDHEN, CDR2 SYDVKM. Sequencing used PBMCs. The genes are TRBV28 and TRBJ1-6; 10 nucleotides line up with TRBD1. The sequence came from a girl aged 10 to 17 in good health and CMV-seronegative. CDR3 sequence: CASSGQGDNSPLHF. The DNA of the CDR3 is TGTGCCAGCAGTGGACAGGGGGATAATTCACCCCTCCACTTT.